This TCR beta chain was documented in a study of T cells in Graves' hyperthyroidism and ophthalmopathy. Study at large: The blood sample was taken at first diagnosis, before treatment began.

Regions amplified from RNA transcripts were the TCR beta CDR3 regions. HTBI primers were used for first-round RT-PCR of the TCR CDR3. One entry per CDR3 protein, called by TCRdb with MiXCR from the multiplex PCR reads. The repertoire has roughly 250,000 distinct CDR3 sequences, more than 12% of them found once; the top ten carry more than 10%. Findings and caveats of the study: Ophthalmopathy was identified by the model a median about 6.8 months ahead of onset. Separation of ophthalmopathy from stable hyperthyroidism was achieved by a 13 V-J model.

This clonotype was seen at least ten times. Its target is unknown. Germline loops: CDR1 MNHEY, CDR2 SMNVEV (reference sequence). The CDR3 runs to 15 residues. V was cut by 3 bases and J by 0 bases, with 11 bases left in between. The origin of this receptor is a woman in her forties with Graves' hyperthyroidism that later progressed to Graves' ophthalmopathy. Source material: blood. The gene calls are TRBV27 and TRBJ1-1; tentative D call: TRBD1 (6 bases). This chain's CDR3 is CASSFLQGMNTEAFF. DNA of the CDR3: TGTGCCAGCAGTTTCCTACAGGGCATGAACACTGAAGCTTTCTTT.